This T cell receptor beta chain was obtained from a study of T cell responses to AZD1222 COVID-19 vaccine. General observations from the study: Unmutated variant regions are reportedly targeted by nearly half of spike-specific TCRs. Increased Spike-specific TCR breadth and depth were observed after two AZD1222 doses. Females outnumbered males among donors, who were mostly white British; clonal diversity was possibly underestimated. Spike as a whole was targeted by vaccine-associated CD4 TCRs, dominant at 160-218 and 743-854.

Using immunoSEQ multiplex PCR, the repertoire was profiled, and TCRdb retains in-frame clones only, with some absent. The data show 40,000 to 55,000 clones, 80% to 90% seen once. Comment on this clone: As yet, its antigen is unknown.

Sample: peripheral blood, taken 28 days after the second AZD1222 dose. The sequence was obtained from an adult who received the AZD1222 COVID-19 vaccine.

The chain's CDR3 is CAISGGLAQETQYF. CDR3 DNA sequence: TGTGCCATCAGTGGAGGGCTAGCACAAGAGACCCAGTACTTC. This rearrangement joins TRBV10-3 to TRBJ2-5; D might be TRBD2 (5 bases). The CDR3 contains 14 residues. V lost 4 bases and J lost 2, with 11 bases in between. The germline gives CDR1 ENHRY, CDR2 SYGVKD.